Listed here are 10 T cell receptor beta chains from one sample, sequenced in a study of cytomegalovirus exposure and HLA in healthy donors. The study ran its PCR with 60 Vbeta and 13 Jbeta primers. Only in-frame clones appear in the TCRdb table, and some are missing; sequencing was by immunoSEQ multiplex PCR. The table records approximately 140,000 clones, 70% to 75% of them present only once. Sequencing was performed on PBMCs. The receptors derive from a woman aged 40 to 49 in good health and CMV-seronegative.

The V call is TRBV28, the J call TRBJ1-4, with no clear D. Germline CDR1 is MDHEN and CDR2 is SYDVKM. V was cut by 2 bases and J by 10 bases, with 17 bases left in between. This CDR3 has 15 residues. The CDR3 nucleotides are TGTGCCAGCAGTTTACCAAAAGGATTAACGGGAAAACTGTTTTTT. This codes for CASSLPKGLTGKLFF.

The CDR3 coding sequence is TGCGCCAGCAGCTCTCCCGGCAGGGGGATGAACGGGGAGCTGTTTTTT. It codes for CASSSPGRGMNGELFF. This chain joins TRBV5-1 and TRBJ2-2; 7 positions match TRBD1. J gave up 7 bases and V 3 bases, and 12 bases lay outside the gene matches. This CDR3 has 16 amino acids. Looked up from germline, CDR1 is SGHRS and CDR2 is YFSETQ.

The V and J genes are TRBV18 and TRBJ2-1; the match to TRBD2 covers 13 bases. After removal of 6 bases from V and 10 bases from J, the junction contained 6 bases not matched to a gene. CDR1 and CDR2 (germline): KGHSH, LQKENI. The CDR3 covers 14 residues. CDR3 amino acids: CASSRPGLAGEQFF. The CDR3 DNA reads as TGTGCCAGCTCCCGACCGGGACTAGCGGGGGAGCAGTTCTTC.

The chain combines TRBV7-9 with TRBJ2-1; 11 nucleotides agree with TRBD2. The CDR3 extends over 16 amino acids. The germline gives CDR1 SEHNR, CDR2 FQNEAQ (reference sequence). V dropped 5 bases and J dropped 4; count of bases not matched to a gene: 7. CDR3: CASSALTSGAYNEQFF. CDR3 coding DNA: TGTGCCAGCAGCGCCTTGACTAGCGGGGCTTACAATGAGCAGTTCTTC.

The CDR3 sequence is CASRGQGVYEQYF. The CDR3, as DNA: TGTGCCAGCAGGGGACAGGGAGTCTACGAGCAGTACTTC. The chain links TRBV2 to TRBJ2-7, with 9 bases aligning to TRBD1. J was trimmed by 3 bases and V by 6 bases; bases with no gene match: 3. Germline CDR1 SNHLY, CDR2 FYNNEI. The CDR3 has 13 residues.

Only a few counts were recorded for this clone. V usage is TRBV10-3 and J usage is TRBJ1-5; TRBD1 agrees at 10 bases. The CDR3 has 14 amino acids. Trimming took 8 bases from V and 0 from J; bases not matched to a gene: 1. Germline V gene data show CDR1 as ENHRY and CDR2 as SYGVKD. The DNA of the CDR3 is TGTGCCATCGGGACAGGGGATAGCAATCAGCCCCAGCATTTT. This encodes CAIGTGDSNQPQHF.

The chain couples TRBV29-1 to TRBJ2-2; weak D call: TRBD2 (5 bases). The CDR3 is made up of 13 amino acids. V was shortened by 6 bases and J by 1 base, with 9 bases between the two germline ends. In germline, CDR1 is SQVTM, CDR2 ANQGSEA. The CDR3 nucleotides are TGCAGCGTCGAGGGCGGGAACACCGGGGAGCTGTTTTTT. This gives the protein CSVEGGNTGELFF.

Remarks on this clone: Other DNA sequences from this sample encode an identical CDR3 as well. This rearrangement joins TRBV6-5 to TRBJ2-3; 7 nucleotides line up with TRBD2. This CDR3 comprises 13 residues. Germline V CDR1 and CDR2: MNHEY, SVGAGI. After removal of 6 bases from V and 0 bases from J, the junction contained 0 bases not matched to a gene. The CDR3 protein is CASRRGSTDTQYF. CDR3 nucleotide sequence: TGTGCCAGCAGGCGGGGGAGCACAGATACGCAGTATTTT.

This clone has just a few counts. The gene calls are TRBV5-6 and TRBJ1-4, with 7 bases aligning to TRBD1. Germline V gene sequence: CDR1 SGHDT, CDR2 YYEEEE. The CDR3 consists of 15 residues. After removal of 1 base from V and 10 bases from J, the junction contained 10 bases not matched to a gene. Here the CDR3 reads CASSLSTGMRGKLFF. The CDR3, as DNA: TGTGCCAGCAGCTTGTCGACAGGGATGAGGGGAAAACTGTTTTTT.

V gene TRBV7-2 combines with J gene TRBJ2-2; 7 nucleotides line up with TRBD1. The CDR3 is made up of 14 amino acids. Germline loops: CDR1 SGHTA, CDR2 FQGNSA. V dropped 0 bases and J dropped 8; count of bases not matched to a gene: 3. The CDR3 region has the DNA TGTGCCAGCAGCTTAGCACGGGACAGAGGGGAGCTGTTTTTT. This translates into CASSLARDRGELFF. The complete variable domain, with remaining parts taken from reference TRBV7-2 and TRBJ2-2, reads GAGVSQSPSNKVTEKGKDVELRCDPISGHTALYWYRQSLGQGLEFLIYFQGNSAPDKSGLPSDRFSAERTGGSVSTLTIQRTQQEDSAVYLCASSLARDRGELFFGEGSRLTVL.